Below, 30 T cell receptor beta chains from the same sample are listed, as sequenced in a study of blood T cell repertoires in COVID-19 (TCRdb year 2020). Library prep was done by the immunoSEQ multiplex PCR assay. TCRdb's version of the immuneACCESS table is confined to in-frame rearrangements and falls short of the full clone set. An unresolved V gene accounts for under half of the shortfall where checked; the remainder is of unknown origin. This sample is represented by around 100,000 clones; roughly 87% of them were singletons. Of the sample, more than 4.5% falls within the top ten clones. Sequencing was performed on peripheral blood. The receptor set was obtained from a woman in her fifties or sixties with COVID-19, enrolled during active disease.

The chain carries TRBV30 and TRBJ1-2, with a weak D call TRBD1 (6 bases). The CDR3 sequence is 13 residues long. Germline assignment: CDR1 GTSNPN and CDR2 SVGIG (reference sequence). Trimming took off 2 bases at V and 3 bases at J, with 10 bases between the two ends. The CDR3 DNA sequence: TGTGCCTGGAGTCCAGGGGCAGACTATGGCTACACCTTC. Translating gives CAWSPGADYGYTF.

The rearrangement links TRBV2 to TRBJ1-2; 9 bases align to TRBD1. This CDR3 is 15 amino acids long. With V trimmed by 2 bases and J by 4 bases, 5 bases remained unmatched. Germline assignment: CDR1 SNHLY and CDR2 FYNNEI. The CDR3 protein is CASSEPGQGPYGYTF. Written as DNA, the CDR3 is TGTGCCAGCAGTGAACCGGGACAGGGTCCCTATGGCTACACCTTC.

The V and J genes are TRBV4-2 and TRBJ2-1; 11 positions agree with TRBD2. Trimming cost V 2 bases and J 6 bases; bases outside gene matches: 9. The CDR3 length is 17 residues. CDR1 is LGHNA and CDR2 is YNFKEQ in the germline V gene. The CDR3 DNA sequence: TGTGCCAGCAGCCAATTAGCGGGGGGGTCACTGGGCAATGAGCAGTTCTTC. It encodes CASSQLAGGSLGNEQFF.

This clone is a singleton in its sample. The V and J genes are TRBV6-2 or TRBV6-3 and TRBJ2-1; 7 bases are a match to TRBD1. CDR1 MNHEY and CDR2 SVGEGT come from the germline V gene. The CDR3 is 15 residues long. J lost 2 bases, V lost 6 bases, and 7 bases had no gene match. Written as DNA, the CDR3 is TGTGCCAGCAGCCAGGGGGTTACGCCCTACAATGAGCAGTTCTTC. Its translation is CASSQGVTPYNEQFF.

V and J are TRBV19 and TRBJ2-7; D is unclear. The CDR3 loop spans 13 amino acids. V lost 3 bases and J 2 bases, leaving 8 bases between the germline ends. Germline CDR1 reads LNHDA; CDR2 reads SQIVND (reference sequence). The CDR3 region has the DNA TGTGCCAGTAGTATGGCCAGTCCCTACGAGCAGTACTTC. Amino acids: CASSMASPYEQYF. The full variable domain, in which reference TRBV19 and TRBJ2-7 provide the parts outside the CDR3, is DGGITQSPKYLFRKEGQNVTLSCEQNLNHDAMYWYRQDPGQGLRLIYYSQIVNDFQKGDIAEGYSVSREKKESFPLTVTSAQKNPTAFYLCASSMASPYEQYFGPGTRLTVT.

The CDR3 DNA is TGTGCCAGCAGCAACCGGGAGAGAGATAGCAATCAGCCCCAGCATTTT. Its translation is CASSNRERDSNQPQHF. The chain joins TRBV21-1 to TRBJ1-5. TRBV21-1 is termed a pseudogene. This CDR3 contains 16 residues.

The CDR3 reads CASSETTSNEQYF. The CDR3 region has the DNA TGCGCCAGCAGCGAGACGACTAGCAACGAGCAGTACTTC. The chain combines TRBV5-1 with TRBJ2-7, with 7 bases aligning to TRBD2. The CDR3 length is 13 residues. V lost 4 bases to trimming and J lost 5 bases; unmatched junction nucleotides: 6. The germline V gene has CDR1 SGHRS and CDR2 YFSETQ.

The genes are TRBV19 and TRBJ2-7; the match to TRBD1 covers 9 bases. CDR3 size: 14 residues. Per the germline V gene, CDR1 is LNHDA and CDR2 is SQIVND (reference sequence). V lost 7 bases and J lost 5; bases outside the gene matches: 9. CDR3 in DNA: TGTGCCAGTAACGCCGGGACAGGGTTCAACGAGCAGTACTTC. The encoded protein is CASNAGTGFNEQYF.

This rearrangement joins TRBV6-5 to TRBJ1-5; a weak D match, TRBD1 (6 bases). CDR3 size: 15 residues. The V and J ends lost 6 bases and 1 base respectively, with 13 bases between them. Looked up from germline, CDR1 is MNHEY and CDR2 is SVGAGI. The CDR3 protein is CASRLQGSSNQPQHF. DNA of the CDR3: TGTGCCAGCAGGCTACAGGGTTCGAGCAATCAGCCCCAGCATTTT.

The CDR3 protein is CASSPGDRPTYEQYF. CDR3 in DNA: TGTGCCAGCAGCCCCGGGGACAGGCCTACCTACGAGCAGTACTTC. J is TRBJ2-7 and V is TRBV28; 8 bases line up with TRBD1. Germline-derived CDR1 and CDR2 are MDHEN and SYDVKM. Germline trimming cut 6 bases from V and 2 bases from J; bases unmatched to any gene: 9. The CDR3 contains 15 residues.

The gene calls are TRBV7-8 and TRBJ1-5, with a possible D match to TRBD1 (6 bases). The V and J ends lost 2 bases and 1 base respectively, with 12 bases between them. The CDR3 consists of 16 residues. Germline V gene lookup returns CDR1 SGHVS and CDR2 FQNEAQ. Here the CDR3 reads CASSLIRTASNQPQHF. The CDR3 DNA reads TGTGCCAGCAGCTTAATTAGGACAGCGAGCAATCAGCCCCAGCATTTT.

V usage is TRBV10-3 and J usage is TRBJ2-1; TRBD1 agrees at 10 bases. Trimming cost V 3 bases and J 6 bases; bases outside gene matches: 5. The CDR3 is 15 amino acids. CDR1 is ENHRY and CDR2 is SYGVKD in the germline V gene. The CDR3 spells CAISDLDRGRNEQFF. CDR3 DNA: TGTGCCATCAGTGATCTAGACAGGGGGCGCAATGAGCAGTTCTTC.

This clone was seen a single time. V and J are TRBV4-3 and TRBJ1-3, with TRBD1 matching 7 bases. The germline V gene has CDR1 LGHNA and CDR2 YSLEER. This CDR3 comprises 14 residues. V gave up 5 bases and J gave up 4 bases; unmatched junction bases: 5. The DNA for the CDR3 is TGCGCCAGCAGCAACGGACAGGAGGGAAACACCATATATTTT. It encodes CASSNGQEGNTIYF.

The CDR3 DNA is TGTGCCAGCAGTGACCAGGGACAGGGCAATGAAAAACTGTTTTTT. Amino acids: CASSDQGQGNEKLFF. The chain uses TRBV6-1 and TRBJ1-4; 9 bases line up with TRBD1. The V gene's germline CDR1 is MNHNS and CDR2 SASEGT. CDR3 size: 15 residues. Germline trimming cut 3 bases from V and 5 bases from J; bases unmatched to any gene: 4.

This chain links TRBV20-1 with TRBJ2-1; D is perhaps TRBD2 (5 bases). This CDR3 has 14 amino acids. Per the germline V gene, CDR1 is DFQATT and CDR2 is SNEGSKA (reference sequence). V was pared by 3 bases and J by 9 bases, with 18 bases between. The CDR3 spells CSASSQRGSLEQFF. The CDR3 bases are TGCAGTGCTAGTTCGCAACGGGGTTCCCTTGAGCAGTTCTTC.

The J gene is TRBJ1-5, the V gene TRBV4-1; a possible D gene is TRBD1 (6 bases). The CDR3 loop spans 13 amino acids. Trimming stripped 1 base from V and 6 bases from J, with 7 bases between. Germline V gene lookup returns CDR1 MGHRA and CDR2 YSYEKL. The CDR3 bases are TGCGCCAGCAGCCAAGGGGGGCGTCAGCCCCAGCATTTT. Its protein is CASSQGGRQPQHF.

The V and J genes are TRBV18 and TRBJ2-3; 10 bases align to TRBD2. Trimming took 3 bases from V and 3 from J; bases not matched to a gene: 3. From germline, CDR1 is KGHSH and CDR2 LQKENI. This CDR3 is built from 15 residues. The CDR3, as DNA: TGTGCCAGCTCACCCTCTAGCGGGGGAACAGATACGCAGTATTTT. Translated: CASSPSSGGTDTQYF.

The V and J genes are TRBV2 and TRBJ2-1; 10 bases agree with TRBD1. CDR1 is SNHLY and CDR2 is FYNNEI in the germline V gene. This CDR3 is built from 12 residues. Trimming removed 11 bases from V and 6 bases from J; junction bases left unmatched: 4. CDR3 residues: CAGRTGGNEQFF. The DNA of the CDR3 is TGTGCCGGGAGGACAGGGGGCAATGAGCAGTTCTTC.

The chain couples TRBV2 to TRBJ1-2; 8 nucleotides match TRBD1. CDR1 and CDR2 (germline): SNHLY, FYNNEI. The junction had 10 bases not matched to a gene; V was cut back by 6 bases and J by 7 bases. The CDR3 totals 14 residues. In nucleotides, the CDR3 is TGTGCCAGCAGGGCCGGACAGGGCTCCTCTGGCTACACCTTC. Amino acids: CASRAGQGSSGYTF.

The V call is TRBV2, the J call TRBJ2-3, with no clear D. This CDR3 comprises 15 residues. The V end was cut by 4 bases, the J end by 3 bases, with 14 bases between. The V gene's germline CDR1 is SNHLY and CDR2 FYNNEI. The chain's CDR3 is CASSAQRGLTDTQYF. CDR3 nucleotide sequence: TGTGCCAGCAGTGCTCAAAGAGGCTTAACAGATACGCAGTATTTT.

The V and J genes are TRBV2 and TRBJ2-2; TRBD2 matches 9 bases. Trimming took 2 bases from V and 1 from J; bases not matched to a gene: 5. The CDR3 loop spans 17 amino acids. In germline, CDR1 is SNHLY, CDR2 FYNNEI. The CDR3 region is CASSESGTSRNTGELFF. The DNA for the CDR3 is TGTGCCAGCAGTGAATCCGGGACTAGCCGGAACACCGGGGAGCTGTTTTTT.

This chain uses TRBV29-1 with TRBJ1-5; D gene unclear. This CDR3 comprises 12 residues. Deletions cut 6 bases from V and 9 bases from J, with 15 bases between. CDR1 is SQVTM, CDR2 ANQGSEA, per germline. The CDR3 sequence: CSVPPSRWPQHF. CDR3 DNA: TGCAGCGTCCCTCCCTCCCGGTGGCCCCAGCATTTT.

In this sample, this clone turned up once. V is TRBV5-4 and J is TRBJ1-1; unclear D gene. The CDR3 is 14 residues long. The germline V and J ends were trimmed by 3 bases and 1 base, with 10 bases remaining between them. Germline V gene lookup returns CDR1 SGHNT and CDR2 YYREEE (reference sequence). The CDR3 region is CASSSPGWNTEAFF. For the CDR3, the DNA is TGTGCCAGCAGCTCTCCGGGGTGGAACACTGAAGCTTTCTTT.

The chain employs TRBV6-1 and TRBJ1-5; D not resolved. The CDR3 spans 13 residues. Trimming pared 8 bases from V and 0 bases from J, leaving 8 bases between. The germline V gene encodes CDR1 MNHNS and CDR2 SASEGT. The CDR3 region is CASEEISNQPQHF. In DNA, the CDR3 is TGTGCCAGCGAGGAAATTAGCAATCAGCCCCAGCATTTT.

The chain is built from TRBV3-1 (or the pseudogene TRBV3-2) and TRBJ1-4, with D unclear. Trimming took off 6 bases at V and 2 bases at J, with 19 bases between the two ends. This CDR3 is built from 17 residues. CDR1 is LGHDT, CDR2 YNNKEL, per germline (reference sequence). CDR3 sequence reads: CASSLTFTAATNEKLFF. The DNA for the CDR3 is TGTGCCAGCAGTCTTACTTTTACAGCTGCGACTAATGAAAAACTGTTTTTT.

This clone was found a few times. This sequence joins TRBV13 and TRBJ1-4; TRBD1 matches at 10 bases. With V trimmed by 5 bases and J by 7 bases, 7 bases remained unmatched. Germline assignment: CDR1 PRHDT and CDR2 FYEKMQ (reference sequence). CDR3 size: 15 residues. The DNA for the CDR3 is TGTGCCAGCAGCCTAAGAGGACAGGGGGGTGAAAAACTGTTTTTT. Its translation: CASSLRGQGGEKLFF. The full variable domain, completed using reference TRBV13 and TRBJ1-4, is AAGVIQSPRHLIKEKRETATLKCYPIPRHDTVYWYQQGPGQDPQFLISFYEKMQSDKGSIPDRFSAQQFSDYHSELNMSSLELGDSALYFCASSLRGQGGEKLFFGSGTQLSVL.

The V and J genes are TRBV30 and TRBJ1-2; perhaps TRBD1 as D (5 bases). Germline V gene data show CDR1 as GTSNPN and CDR2 as SVGIG (reference sequence). V was trimmed by 3 bases and J by 0 bases, leaving 14 bases between them. This CDR3 region has 15 residues. The CDR3 nucleotides are TGTGCCTGGAGCACACAGGCGGTCTCTAACTATGGCTACACCTTC. Its protein product is CAWSTQAVSNYGYTF.

The chain links TRBV5-1 to TRBJ1-2, with a possible D match to TRBD1 (5 bases). The CDR3 spans 14 residues. V was shortened by 1 base and J by 3 bases, with 10 bases between the two germline ends. Germline CDR1 reads SGHRS; CDR2 reads YFSETQ. Here the CDR3 DNA reads TGCGCCAGCAGCTTGAACAGGAACGACTATGGCTACACCTTC. It encodes CASSLNRNDYGYTF.

This rearrangement joins TRBV6-5 to TRBJ1-4; 9 bases match TRBD1. Germline V gives CDR1 MNHEY, CDR2 SVGAGI. V lost 4 bases to trimming and J lost 7 bases; unmatched junction nucleotides: 7. The length of the CDR3 is 15 residues. The CDR3 loop reads CASSSPGQGREKLFF. The CDR3 nucleotides read TGTGCCAGCAGTTCCCCGGGACAGGGACGTGAAAAACTGTTTTTT.

This CDR3 reads CASTNRAGANVLTF. In DNA, the CDR3 is TGCGCCAGCACCAACAGGGCCGGGGCCAACGTCCTGACTTTC. This chain links TRBV5-1 with TRBJ2-6; TRBD1 is a possible D gene (6 bases). The germline gives CDR1 SGHRS, CDR2 YFSETQ. CDR3 size: 14 residues. Trimming pared 6 bases from V and 4 bases from J, leaving 11 bases between.